These 24 T cell receptor beta chains were all obtained from the same sample, sequenced in a study of control samples from healthy donors and cancer patients. The data were produced by immunoSEQ multiplex PCR, yet TCRdb's version contains in-frame clones alone and is incomplete. The sample records some 120,000 clones, approximately 94% being singletons. Input material: PBMCs. These receptors all come from a man aged 45 to 65 with head and neck cancer.

The J gene is TRBJ1-1, the V gene TRBV9; perhaps TRBD1 as D (5 bases). V was shortened by 0 bases and J by 4 bases, with 10 bases between the two germline ends. CDR3 length: 14 residues. Per germline, CDR1 SGDLS and CDR2 YYNGEE. The CDR3 protein is CASSVGGRATEAFF. Here the CDR3 DNA reads TGTGCCAGCAGCGTAGGGGGGAGGGCCACTGAAGCTTTCTTT.

The chain links TRBV5-4 to TRBJ2-7; no clear D gene. This CDR3 spans 13 amino acids. CDR1 is SGHNT, CDR2 YYREEE, per germline (reference sequence). V shed 4 bases and J shed 2 bases, with 10 bases lying between them. Here the CDR3 reads CASSSKYTYEQYF. CDR3 nucleotides: TGTGCCAGCAGCAGTAAATATACCTACGAGCAGTACTTC.

This clone showed up just once. The gene calls are TRBV5-1 and TRBJ1-2, with a weak D call TRBD1 (5 bases). Germline CDR1 SGHRS, CDR2 YFSETQ. V was pared by 3 bases and J by 6 bases, with 15 bases between. CDR3 length equals 14 residues. The CDR3 DNA follows: TGCGCCAGCAGCTCGGGGGAGGCATTAGATGGCTACACCTTC. Protein sequence: CASSSGEALDGYTF.

This clone was seen more than once but under ten times. The V and J genes are TRBV11-3 and TRBJ1-5; D not certain. V lost 3 bases, J lost 2 bases, and 23 bases lay in between. CDR1 SGHNT and CDR2 YENEEA come from the germline V gene. The CDR3 totals 19 residues. The CDR3 region has the DNA TGTGCCAGCAGCTTCCCCTTGGGCCTCCCCAGCGGGGGCAATCAGCCCCAGCATTTT. It yields the protein CASSFPLGLPSGGNQPQHF.

V is TRBV27 and J is TRBJ1-1; D not certain. The CDR3 length is 13 residues. Germline V gives CDR1 MNHEY, CDR2 SMNVEV (reference sequence). Deletions cut 5 bases from V and 4 bases from J, with 11 bases between. The CDR3 nucleotides read TGTGCCAGCAGTCCATCAGCAGGCACTGAAGCTTTCTTT. Its translation: CASSPSAGTEAFF.

The chain combines TRBV11-1 with TRBJ2-7; no reliable D call. Trimming removed 2 bases at V and 5 bases at J, with 7 bases between. The V gene's germline CDR1 is SGHAT and CDR2 FQDESV (reference sequence). The CDR3 is 12 residues long. CDR3: CASSLNLDEQYF. CDR3 nucleotides: TGTGCCAGCAGCTTAAACCTCGACGAGCAGTACTTC.

The chain combines TRBV7-9 with TRBJ1-4, with D hard to call. This CDR3 comprises 16 residues. Trimming cost V 2 bases and J 5 bases, with 15 bases left between them. Germline CDR1 is SEHNR and CDR2 is FQNEAQ (reference sequence). CDR3 residues: CASSLITAGMNEKLFF. The CDR3 DNA reads TGTGCCAGCAGCTTAATTACGGCCGGGATGAATGAAAAACTGTTTTTT.

V and J are TRBV15 and TRBJ2-3; 15 bases line up with TRBD2. The trim removed 4 bases at V and 7 bases at J, leaving 9 bases unmatched. The germline CDR1 and CDR2 sequences are LNHNV and YYDKDF (reference sequence). This CDR3 has 17 residues. CDR3 bases: TGTGCCACCAGCACCCGGACTAGCGGGGGGGCCCATAATACGCAGTATTTT. The encoded protein is CATSTRTSGGAHNTQYF.

The chain combines TRBV6-2 or TRBV6-3 with TRBJ2-7, with a weak D call TRBD1 (5 bases). V gave up 5 bases and J gave up 1 base, with 18 bases separating them. From germline, CDR1 is MNHEY and CDR2 SVGEGT. The CDR3 totals 16 residues. The CDR3 protein is CASSLPSHRGSYEQYF. The CDR3 nucleotides are TGTGCCAGCAGTCTCCCGAGCCATAGGGGATCCTACGAGCAGTACTTC.

This chain connects TRBV19 to TRBJ1-6; TRBD1 aligns across 7 bases. J was trimmed by 7 bases and V by 6 bases; bases with no gene match: 9. The CDR3 contains 15 residues. Germline V gene sequence: CDR1 LNHDA, CDR2 SQIVND (reference sequence). The CDR3 DNA reads TGTGCCAGTAGCGCTTTACAGGGGCCGAATTCACCCCTCCACTTT. It is translated as CASSALQGPNSPLHF.

The chain has TRBV19 and TRBJ2-1; possibly TRBD2 for D (5 bases). The CDR3 spans 15 residues. The V gene's germline CDR1 is LNHDA and CDR2 SQIVND (reference sequence). The V end was cut by 7 bases, the J end by 4 bases, with 17 bases between. This CDR3 is CASTIGSSLYNEQFF. The CDR3 nucleotides are TGTGCCAGTACGATAGGCTCTAGCCTTTACAATGAGCAGTTCTTC.

The chain couples TRBV18 to TRBJ1-2, with 7 bases that match TRBD1. V shed 5 bases and J 2 bases; nucleotides not matched to a gene: 2. CDR3 length equals 13 residues. The germline V gene has CDR1 KGHSH and CDR2 LQKENI. For the CDR3, the DNA is TGTGCCAGCTCATCGACAGGGAACTATGGCTACACCTTC. Amino acids: CASSSTGNYGYTF.

This chain uses TRBV4-3 with TRBJ2-1; D remains unclear. Trimming took 0 bases from V and 15 from J, leaving 15 bases between them. The length of the CDR3 is 13 residues. Germline-derived CDR1 and CDR2 are LGHNA and YSLEER. CDR3 nucleotides: TGCGCCAGCAGCCAAGATTTATCCCTGAGGAGGTTCTTC. It translates to CASSQDLSLRRFF.

The chain uses TRBV18 and TRBJ1-4, with D perhaps TRBD1 (5 bases). Trimming took 5 bases from V and 7 from J, leaving 20 bases between them. Germline assignment: CDR1 KGHSH and CDR2 LQKENI. The CDR3 is 16 amino acids. The CDR3 protein is CASSFSSGGAAEKLFF. CDR3 sequence (DNA): TGTGCCAGCTCATTTAGTTCCGGGGGAGCGGCTGAAAAACTGTTTTTT.

V and J are TRBV28 and TRBJ2-7; possibly TRBD2 for D (5 bases). Between the trimmed V and J ends, which lost 3 bases and 3 bases, there was a span of 12 bases. Germline V gives CDR1 MDHEN, CDR2 SYDVKM. This CDR3 contains 14 residues. This chain's CDR3 is CASSFEGGRYEQYF. The CDR3 nucleotides are TGTGCCAGCAGTTTCGAAGGCGGGCGCTACGAGCAGTACTTC.

V and J are TRBV7-9 and TRBJ2-3, with a weak D call TRBD1 (6 bases). Germline-derived CDR1 and CDR2 are SEHNR and FQNEAQ (reference sequence). Trimming pared 1 base from V and 3 bases from J, leaving 14 bases between. There are 16 residues in the CDR3. CDR3 loop: CASSLGDQTGTDTQYF. CDR3 DNA sequence: TGTGCCAGCAGCTTAGGGGACCAAACAGGGACAGATACGCAGTATTTT.

The rearrangement links TRBV30 to TRBJ1-5, with a weak D call TRBD1 (6 bases). CDR3 size: 14 residues. Germline assignment: CDR1 GTSNPN and CDR2 SVGIG (reference sequence). Trimming stripped 1 base from V and 8 bases from J, with 15 bases between. This CDR3 reads CAWSGGGRFEPQHF. The CDR3 region has the DNA TGTGCCTGGAGTGGCGGGGGGCGTTTTGAGCCCCAGCATTTT.

V and J are TRBV4-2 and TRBJ2-2; TRBD1 agrees at 8 bases. The CDR3 sequence is 16 residues long. Germline-derived CDR1 and CDR2 are LGHNA and YNFKEQ. Trimming took 2 bases from V and 1 from J; bases not matched to a gene: 3. CDR3 DNA: TGTGCCAGCAGCCAAAAAGGGACAGGGAACACCGGGGAGCTGTTTTTT. This encodes CASSQKGTGNTGELFF.

Worth noting for this clone: Because the CDR3 is missing its conserved closing phenylalanine or tryptophan, this is likely a read error. It is unclear where the CDR3 begins or ends on the DNA, so no DNA is shown, and the CDR3 is as TCRdb lists it. V is TRBV12-2 and J is TRBJ1-2. TRBV12-2 is a known pseudogene. The CDR3 spans 11 residues, counting both ends. The CDR3 sequence: CASRLGSPGQV.

This clone was detected once. Its ends do not fully match the called genes, so a read error is possible. The V and J genes are TRBV6-6 and TRBJ1-2; 11 bases fit TRBD1. This CDR3 region has 14 residues. The V gene's germline CDR1 is MNHNY and CDR2 SVGAGI (reference sequence). CDR3 DNA sequence: TGTGCCAGCAGCCGCCTTGGACAGGGGGCTCTCCTGTACTTC. Translation gives CASSRLGQGALLYF.

The chain combines TRBV6-5 with TRBJ2-6, with D possibly TRBD2 on 6 matching bases. This CDR3 has 15 residues. CDR1 and CDR2 (germline): MNHEY, SVGAGI. V was pared by 6 bases and J by 1 base, with 10 bases between. Here the CDR3 reads CASSRGTSGANVLTF. CDR3 nucleotides: TGTGCCAGCAGCCGCGGGACTTCTGGGGCCAACGTCCTGACTTTC.

The chain is built from TRBV6-5 and TRBJ1-2; 7 positions agree with TRBD1. This CDR3 spans 16 amino acids. The germline CDR1 and CDR2 sequences are MNHEY and SVGAGI. V shed 4 bases and J 8 bases; nucleotides not matched to a gene: 16. DNA for the CDR3: TGTGCCAGCAGTTCCCCGGGTCGACAGGGCCTGGGAGGCTACACCTTC. Its translation: CASSSPGRQGLGGYTF.

The J gene is TRBJ1-2, the V gene TRBV4-1, with a weak D call TRBD1 (5 bases). V was pared by 6 bases and J by 0 bases, with 14 bases between. This CDR3 region has 15 residues. CDR1 and CDR2 from the germline V gene are MGHRA and YSYEKL. The CDR3 DNA reads as TGCGCCAGCAGACTCCAGGGTCTGCCTAACTATGGCTACACCTTC. Residues: CASRLQGLPNYGYTF.

The rearrangement uses TRBV9 and TRBJ2-1, with 9 bases identical to TRBD2. The CDR3 contains 16 residues. Germline loops: CDR1 SGDLS, CDR2 YYNGEE. Trimming took 0 bases from V and 5 from J; bases not matched to a gene: 6. CDR3 sequence reads: CASSVGDSGGHNEQFF. The CDR3 DNA reads as TGTGCCAGCAGCGTAGGGGATAGCGGGGGTCACAATGAGCAGTTCTTC.